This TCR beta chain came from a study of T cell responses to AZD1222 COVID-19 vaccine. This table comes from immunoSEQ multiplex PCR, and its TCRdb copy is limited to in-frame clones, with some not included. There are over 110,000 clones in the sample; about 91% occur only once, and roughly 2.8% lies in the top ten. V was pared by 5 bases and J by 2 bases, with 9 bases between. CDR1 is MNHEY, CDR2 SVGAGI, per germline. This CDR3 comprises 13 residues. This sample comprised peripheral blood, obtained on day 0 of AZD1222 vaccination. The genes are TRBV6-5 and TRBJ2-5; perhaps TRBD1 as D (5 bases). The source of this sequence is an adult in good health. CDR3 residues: CASSRDRQETQYF. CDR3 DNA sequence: TGTGCCAGCAGTCGAGACAGACAAGAGACCCAGTACTTC.